This T cell receptor beta chain was obtained from a study of shared T cell receptors in the human thymus (dated by TCRdb to the early 2020s). Regarding the research as a whole: The study examined how the human thymus generates shared, self-reactive T-cell receptor alpha chains.

V sheds 4 bases and J sheds 1 base, leaving 11 bases between their ends. From cysteine to phenylalanine, the CDR3 is 14 amino acids long. Only the CDR3 portion is preserved as DNA: 42 bases, with reading frame beginning at the first base. CDR1 and CDR2 (SNHLY, FYNNEI) derive from the germline V gene. Regarding this clone: It has no known antigen specificity. No quality values exist for individual bases; no much larger clone is one base distant.

The protocol used for the library was the immunoSEQ multiplex PCR assay. In TCRdb, the immuneACCESS table is reduced to in-frame sequences with V and J assigned. These tables do not hold every clone; where another copy was compared, an unresolved V gene accounts for under half, and the others remain unexplained. In this sample the table shows some 720,000 clones, roughly 90% of which occur a single time. The ten largest clones represent around 0.01% of the sample. The sample also formed part of further work on human thymus T cells. As that second study puts it: Immunologically healthy infants undergoing open corrective cardiac surgery for congenital heart defects in Finland were used as donors. Thymus tissue was collected as surgical resects that were removed during corrective cardiac surgery. Biased V and J gene segment usage appeared to be present in both thymic and peripheral blood repertoires. The related research reported highly overlapping thymic TCR repertoires among unrelated individuals. The study described the TCR alpha and beta repertoires in roughly 8 infant thymus samples and a few matching peripheral blood samples. The cohort included 5 or 6 male and a couple of female infants, with donor ages spanning 7 to 244 days. Thymocytes were freed from the tissue by mechanical means and kept at -70 degrees C as pellets of roughly 9-34 million cells. A QIAsymphony instrument was used to extract genomic DNA from the frozen cell pellets. The immunoSEQ multiplex PCR assay was used to amplify the TCRB and TCRAD loci from a standardized quantity of quality-controlled genomic DNA. The V(D)J region was spanned by amplicons of a length sufficient to cover the CDR3 and to identify V and J genes. The commercial immunoSEQ service was used to sequence amplicons on an Illumina platform. Primer bias and sequencing errors were corrected using previously described methods, and TCRAD and TCRB definitions followed the IMGT database. immunoSEQ Analyzer 3.0 and VDJTools were used for repertoire analysis, which covered basic statistics, V/J segment usage, diversity estimates, rarefaction and pairwise overlap. To estimate diversity, the Chao1, ChaoE, Efron-Thisted, Shannon and inverse Simpson indices were applied, and diversity was also estimated on datasets down-sampled to the smallest sample. For repertoire overlap, CDR3 nucleotide sequence, V gene and J gene had to match strictly, and clustering was done by Jaccard-based multidimensional scaling. On average, thymus samples yielded roughly 800,000 unique TCRB clonotypes, whereas blood samples yielded some 92,000.

The clonotype comes from a boy under two years old with a congenital heart defect. Donor details come from another sample of the same person, matched by shared clones. The chain is assembled from TRBV2 and TRBJ2-7, and the D gene may be TRBD2, 6 bases matching. The sample was thymocytes. Here is the DNA: TGTGCCAGCAGTGCGGGAGATGGGTCCTACGAGCAGTACTTC. Its translation reads: CASSAGDGSYEQYF.